The 20 T cell receptor beta chains below come from one sample, sequenced in a study of T cells expressing NK-cell markers. TCRdb reprocessed the 5' RACE reads, with one entry per CDR3 protein and no DNA. The record lists roughly 420,000 distinct CDR3 sequences, of which the ten most abundant hold 7.3%. Sequencing used blood T cells: a sorted CD56 or NKG2C T cell subset, CD4+ or CD8+ T cells, or bulk PBMC T cells (not recorded which). Receptors were obtained from a woman aged 18 to 75 in good health.

This chain connects TRBV7-9 to TRBJ1-5. The CDR3 sequence is 13 residues long. CDR1 is SEHNR, CDR2 FQNEAQ, per germline (reference sequence). CDR3 protein: CASNGGLHQPQHF.

The chain links TRBV27 to TRBJ1-5. CDR1 MNHEY and CDR2 SMNVEV come from the germline V gene (reference sequence). This CDR3 has 11 amino acids. CDR3 region: CARQIFQPQHF.

The gene calls are TRBV6-1 and TRBJ2-1; TCRdb lists TRBD1, though no DNA is available to test this call. Looked up from germline, CDR1 is MNHNS and CDR2 is SASEGT. CDR3 size: 15 residues. CDR3 loop: CASRTTGTLYNEQFF.

The V gene is TRBV18, the J gene TRBJ2-1; TCRdb proposes TRBD2, but this gene call is untestable without DNA. The CDR3 runs to 15 residues. Germline V gene data show CDR1 as KGHSH and CDR2 as LQKENI. This chain's CDR3 is CASSPGGLGANEQFF.

The chain couples TRBV12-3 or TRBV12-4 to TRBJ2-1. CDR3 size: 15 residues. CDR3 in amino acids: CASSNSGVGYNEQFF.

J is TRBJ2-5 and V is TRBV30. Germline values: CDR1 GTSNPN, CDR2 SVGIG (reference sequence). The CDR3 is made up of 11 amino acids. This CDR3 is CAWSSIETQYF.

J is TRBJ2-7 and V is TRBV25-1. CDR3 length: 11 amino acids. Germline V CDR1 and CDR2: MGHDK, SYGVNS. CDR3 sequence reads: CASSEQFEQYF.

The chain links TRBV6-2 or TRBV6-3 to TRBJ2-1; absent DNA, TCRdb's TRBD2 call cannot be checked. CDR1 MNHEY and CDR2 SVGEGT come from the germline V gene. The length of the CDR3 is 19 residues. The CDR3 is CASSYSIFRVAGPPNEQFF.

The chain has TRBV15 and TRBJ2-1; TCRdb's assignment of TRBD2 cannot be checked, as there is no DNA. The CDR3 spans 16 residues. Looked up from germline, CDR1 is LNHNV and CDR2 is YYDKDF (reference sequence). The CDR3 here is CATSTSGRKLHNEQFF.

V usage is TRBV20-1 and J usage is TRBJ1-5; TCRdb's D gene call, TRBD1, goes unchecked for lack of DNA. Per germline, CDR1 DFQATT and CDR2 SNEGSKA (reference sequence). The CDR3 runs 14 residues. The CDR3 region is CSARRQGTAQPQHF.

The V and J genes are TRBV12-3 or TRBV12-4 and TRBJ2-7; TCRdb names TRBD1, which stays unverified in the absence of DNA. CDR3 length equals 16 residues. Here the CDR3 reads CASSQQGGGFSYEQYF.

The chain is built from TRBV24-1 and TRBJ2-5; with no DNA, the TCRdb D assignment of TRBD2 cannot be verified. This CDR3 comprises 16 residues. Germline CDR1 KGHDR, CDR2 SFDVKD. CDR3 protein: CATSDLRAATGETQYF.

The rearrangement uses TRBV5-1 and TRBJ1-2; TCRdb indicates TRBD1, and absent DNA this call remains unverified. Germline V gene data show CDR1 as SGHRS and CDR2 as YFSETQ. CDR3 length: 13 amino acids. The CDR3: CASSVMGLGGYTF.

The rearrangement links TRBV6-2 or TRBV6-3 to TRBJ2-1; the TRBD2 assignment by TCRdb is unverifiable without DNA. Germline V lookup: CDR1 MNHEY, CDR2 SVGEGT. The CDR3 totals 16 residues. CDR3 sequence: CASSYGGQPSYNEQFF.

This chain links TRBV6-5 with TRBJ1-2. CDR1 is MNHEY and CDR2 is SVGAGI in the germline V gene. CDR3 length: 15 amino acids. This CDR3 is CASSYSAGQAYGYTF.

This chain links TRBV7-9 with TRBJ2-2. CDR1 SEHNR and CDR2 FQNEAQ come from the germline V gene (reference sequence). This CDR3 contains 15 residues. This CDR3 reads CASTLAGANTGELFF.

The genes are TRBV7-9 and TRBJ2-7. The CDR3 extends over 13 amino acids. CDR1 and CDR2 (germline): SEHNR, FQNEAQ (reference sequence). The CDR3 region is CASTKGSSYEQYF. Variable domain in full (rest from reference TRBV7-9 and TRBJ2-7): DTGVSQNPRHKITKRGQNVTFRCDPISEHNRLYWYRQTLGQGPEFLTYFQNEAQLEKSRLLSDRFSAERPKGSFSTLEIQRTEQGDSAMYLCASTKGSSYEQYFGPGTRLTVT.

The V and J genes are TRBV6-4 and TRBJ1-3; TCRdb selects TRBD1, and the lack of DNA leaves this call unchecked. The germline CDR1 and CDR2 sequences are MRHNA and SNTAGT. The CDR3 totals 21 residues. The chain's CDR3 is CASRRSADRGSFRSSGNTIYF.

The genes are TRBV29-1 and TRBJ2-7. CDR1 and CDR2 from the germline V gene are SQVTM and ANQGSEA. The CDR3 contains 11 residues. CDR3: CSVTGPYEQYF.

The rearrangement uses TRBV21-1 and TRBJ1-3; TCRdb calls TRBD1, which cannot be checked without DNA. TRBV21-1 is a pseudogene segment. The length of the CDR3 is 18 residues. CDR3 sequence: CASSPNRARKIPGNTIYF.